The 26 T cell receptor beta chains given below trace back to one sample, sequenced in a study of T cells after yellow fever vaccination. TCRdb re-analysed the 5' RACE reads in MiXCR, keeping a single row per CDR3 protein. Here the sample spans approximately 550,000 distinct CDR3 sequences, approximately 12% being singletons. The specimen comprised PBMCs, sampled on the day of the yellow fever booster vaccination. The receptors were gathered from a man younger than 45 who received the YFV17D yellow fever vaccine.

The CDR3 DNA reads as TGCAGTGCTAGTGTTTCCGGGCACGAGCAGTACTTC. This sequence encodes CSASVSGHEQYF. The rearrangement joins TRBV20-1 to TRBJ2-7; D not certain. The V gene's germline CDR1 is DFQATT and CDR2 SNEGSKA (reference sequence). Trimming took 3 bases from V and 5 from J, leaving 11 bases between them. The CDR3 contains 12 residues.

There are a few counts of this clonotype. The V call is TRBV20-1, the J call TRBJ2-5; 11 bases are shared with TRBD2. V lost 4 bases to trimming and J lost 7 bases; unmatched junction nucleotides: 11. The CDR3 loop spans 15 amino acids. Germline CDR1 reads DFQATT; CDR2 reads SNEGSKA (reference sequence). CDR3 bases: TGCAGTGCTACCCCGACTAGCGGGATTGGGGGGACCCAGTACTTC. Residues: CSATPTSGIGGTQYF.

This clonotype was picked up a small number of times. For the CDR3, the DNA is TGTGCCAGCAGCACCCCGGCCCAAGAGACCCAGTACTTC. Amino acids: CASSTPAQETQYF. The chain is built from TRBV5-6 and TRBJ2-5; D is uncertain. CDR1 and CDR2 from the germline V gene are SGHDT and YYEEEE. The CDR3 is 13 amino acids. With 4 bases removed from V and 1 base from J, the gap between germline ends came to 8 bases.

This rearrangement joins TRBV12-3 or TRBV12-4 to TRBJ2-7; TRBD2 is a possible D gene (6 bases). Trimming took 5 bases from V and 0 from J, leaving 11 bases between them. CDR3 length equals 14 residues. CDR3 bases: TGTGCCAGCAGTGCTAGCGTGAGCTCCTACGAGCAGTACTTC. Its translation is CASSASVSSYEQYF.

In nucleotides, the CDR3 is TGTGCCAGCAGTAACCCAGGGGAGACCCAGTACTTC. It is translated as CASSNPGETQYF. The V call is TRBV6-5, the J call TRBJ2-5; D is possibly TRBD1 (5 bases). Trimming stripped 5 bases from V and 5 bases from J, with 9 bases between. CDR3 size: 12 residues. The germline CDR1 and CDR2 sequences are MNHEY and SVGAGI.

This clonotype was counted many times. The rearrangement joins TRBV6-2 or TRBV6-3 to TRBJ2-3, with 9 nucleotides matching TRBD2. The CDR3 length is 15 residues. Trimming at V came to 6 bases and at J to 5 bases, leaving 9 bases not matched to a gene. Germline values: CDR1 MNHEY, CDR2 SVGEGT. The CDR3 sequence is CASSRRAGGGDTQYF. The DNA of the CDR3 is TGTGCCAGCAGCCGGCGAGCGGGAGGCGGAGATACGCAGTATTTT.

The chain combines TRBV12-3 or TRBV12-4 with TRBJ1-5; D ambiguous. V was clipped by 7 bases and J by 4 bases, with 8 bases between them. The CDR3 is 12 amino acids. CDR3 region: CASTLTNQPQHF. CDR3 in DNA: TGTGCCAGCACCTTAACAAATCAGCCCCAGCATTTT.

This chain joins TRBV5-1 and TRBJ2-7; D remains unclear. V lost 4 bases and J lost 3, with 11 bases in between. The CDR3 totals 13 residues. Germline-derived CDR1 and CDR2 are SGHRS and YFSETQ. This CDR3 reads CASSVGLNYEQYF. The CDR3 DNA sequence: TGCGCCAGCAGCGTGGGTCTTAACTACGAGCAGTACTTC.

V gene TRBV6-5 combines with J gene TRBJ2-5; no clear D gene. The CDR3 is made up of 11 amino acids. The V end was cut by 7 bases, the J end by 5 bases, with 8 bases between. Germline V lookup: CDR1 MNHEY, CDR2 SVGAGI. CDR3 nucleotides: TGTGCCAGCACCCAGAGGGAGACCCAGTACTTC. Encoded protein: CASTQRETQYF.

This clonotype has just a few counts. V is TRBV7-2 and J is TRBJ1-2, with D perhaps matching TRBD1 (5 bases). This CDR3 spans 12 amino acids. Trimming cost V 5 bases and J 7 bases, with 11 bases left between them. Germline loops: CDR1 SGHTA, CDR2 FQGNSA. For the CDR3, the DNA is TGTGCCAGCAGCCCAACAGGTTTTGGCTACACCTTC. Its protein product is CASSPTGFGYTF. Combining the CDR3 with reference TRBV7-2 and TRBJ1-2 gives the whole variable domain GAGVSQSPSNKVTEKGKDVELRCDPISGHTALYWYRQSLGQGLEFLIYFQGNSAPDKSGLPSDRFSAERTGGSVSTLTIQRTQQEDSAVYLCASSPTGFGYTFGSGTRLTVV.

This clonotype was detected a few times. The V gene is TRBV27, the J gene TRBJ2-7, with D perhaps TRBD1 or TRBD2 (6 bases each). Trimming cost V 6 bases and J 0 bases, with 15 bases left between them. The CDR3 spans 15 residues. Germline CDR1 reads MNHEY; CDR2 reads SMNVEV (reference sequence). The CDR3 protein is CASRFGGLSSYEQYF. In DNA, the CDR3 is TGTGCCAGCAGATTCGGGGGCCTGAGCTCCTACGAGCAGTACTTC.

CDR3 protein: CASTSSRGSSYEQYF. CDR3 DNA: TGTGCCAGCACCTCTAGCCGGGGCAGCTCCTACGAGCAGTACTTC. The gene calls are TRBV7-2 and TRBJ2-7, with D possibly called TRBD1 or TRBD2 (5 bases each). CDR3 size: 15 residues. Germline V CDR1 and CDR2: SGHTA, FQGNSA. The V end lost 7 bases, the J end lost 0 bases, and 16 bases lay between the germline ends.

Many counts were recorded for this clonotype. J is TRBJ2-3 and V is TRBV20-1, with 7 bases that match TRBD2. The CDR3 loop spans 14 amino acids. Trimming removed 1 base from V and 4 bases from J; junction bases left unmatched: 5. Germline V CDR1 and CDR2: DFQATT, SNEGSKA (reference sequence). CDR3 sequence (DNA): TGCAGTGCTAGAGGCGGGAGCGGGTCAGATACGCAGTATTTT. Translating it yields CSARGGSGSDTQYF.

V gene TRBV15 combines with J gene TRBJ2-7, with 8 bases identical to TRBD1. CDR1 LNHNV and CDR2 YYDKDF come from the germline V gene (reference sequence). The CDR3 runs to 14 residues. V trimming: 2 bases; J trimming: 3 bases; junction bases outside the gene matches: 3. The CDR3 DNA reads TGTGCCACCAGCAGATTCGGGACAGGCTACGAGCAGTACTTC. As protein: CATSRFGTGYEQYF.

This clonotype occurred many times. The chain joins TRBV5-1 to TRBJ1-1; D gene uncertain. The CDR3 loop spans 14 amino acids. Germline assignment: CDR1 SGHRS and CDR2 YFSETQ. Trimming removed 2 bases at V and 2 bases at J, with 10 bases between. The CDR3 DNA reads as TGCGCCAGCAGCTTCCTCGGATCCAACACTGAAGCTTTCTTT. Translation: CASSFLGSNTEAFF. The variable domain in full, with the rest retrieved from reference TRBV5-1 and TRBJ1-1, is KAGVTQTPRYLIKTRGQQVTLSCSPISGHRSVSWYQQTPGQGLQFLFEYFSETQRNKGNFPGRFSGRQFSNSRSEMNVSTLELGDSALYLCASSFLGSNTEAFFGQGTRLTVV.

The V call is TRBV29-1, the J call TRBJ2-7; no definite D call. CDR3 length: 12 residues. Trimming cost V 0 bases and J 3 bases, with 6 bases left between them. Germline V gives CDR1 SQVTM, CDR2 ANQGSEA. The CDR3 region has the DNA TGCAGCGTTGAAGAGGCCAGCTACGAGCAGTACTTC. Translation: CSVEEASYEQYF.

This clonotype has more than one count but fewer than ten. This sequence joins TRBV6-5 and TRBJ2-1; TRBD2 agrees at 8 bases. Germline V gene lookup returns CDR1 MNHEY and CDR2 SVGAGI. The CDR3 spans 16 residues. J lost 0 bases, V lost 4 bases, and 5 bases had no gene match. The CDR3 loop is CASSWGGGSSYNEQFF. DNA for the CDR3: TGTGCCAGCAGTTGGGGCGGGGGGAGCTCCTACAATGAGCAGTTCTTC.

A single count supports this clonotype. The chain links TRBV10-3 to TRBJ2-3; no definite D call. Germline assignment: CDR1 ENHRY and CDR2 SYGVKD. CDR3 length: 14 amino acids. Trimming removed 2 bases from V and 2 bases from J, with 8 bases in between. For the CDR3, the DNA is TGTGCCATCAGTGAGGCGAGCCCCACAGATACGCAGTATTTT. This encodes CAISEASPTDTQYF.

This clonotype turned up a few times. The chain links TRBV5-1 to TRBJ2-7; D is ambiguous. Germline-derived CDR1 and CDR2 are SGHRS and YFSETQ. V was shortened by 0 bases and J by 2 bases, with 9 bases between the two germline ends. This CDR3 is built from 14 residues. The CDR3 is CASSLASPTYEQYF. The CDR3 DNA follows: TGCGCCAGCAGCTTGGCTTCTCCCACCTACGAGCAGTACTTC.

This clonotype was found a few times. The V and J genes are TRBV6-5 and TRBJ1-1, with D unresolved. The V gene lost 2 bases and the J gene lost 3 bases, with 10 bases spanning the gap. The CDR3 is 14 residues long. CDR1 is MNHEY, CDR2 SVGAGI, per germline. Here the CDR3 reads CASSYRVSDTEAFF. CDR3 DNA sequence: TGTGCCAGCAGTTACCGTGTTTCTGACACTGAAGCTTTCTTT.

The rearrangement links TRBV12-3 or TRBV12-4 to TRBJ1-1; 8 bases map to TRBD1. Trimming cost V 6 bases and J 6 bases; bases outside gene matches: 6. The CDR3 is 13 residues long. CDR3 DNA: TGTGCCAGCAGCCTGGTGGACAGGGCTGAAGCTTTCTTT. Encoded protein: CASSLVDRAEAFF.

The chain carries TRBV10-3 and TRBJ2-5, with 8 bases identical to TRBD2. This CDR3 has 15 residues. Germline lookup yields CDR1 ENHRY and CDR2 SYGVKD. J lost 5 bases, V lost 2 bases, and 7 bases had no gene match. The CDR3 sequence is CAISEGGSGTETQYF. The CDR3 DNA reads TGTGCCATCAGTGAGGGGGGTAGCGGGACCGAGACCCAGTACTTC.

This chain connects TRBV20-1 to TRBJ2-5; tentative D call: TRBD2 (6 bases). Trimming shortened V by 4 bases and J by 2 bases, and 20 bases separated the two germline ends. Per germline, CDR1 DFQATT and CDR2 SNEGSKA (reference sequence). This CDR3 region has 16 residues. The CDR3 region is CSATVFGSGRQETQYF. The CDR3, as DNA: TGCAGTGCTACCGTCTTTGGTAGCGGAAGACAAGAGACCCAGTACTTC.

The rearrangement joins TRBV5-5 to TRBJ2-2; D is uncertain. Trimming removed 1 base at V and 6 bases at J, with 10 bases between. The CDR3 covers 14 residues. Looked up from germline, CDR1 is SGHKS and CDR2 is YYEKEE (reference sequence). CDR3 sequence (DNA): TGTGCCAGCAGCTTGAATCAGATAGCCGGGGAGCTGTTTTTT. It encodes CASSLNQIAGELFF.

This clonotype came up a few times. The chain uses TRBV20-1 and TRBJ2-1, with a tentative D call TRBD1 (5 bases). Deletions cut 3 bases from V and 4 bases from J, with 7 bases between. CDR3 size: 12 residues. Germline V lookup: CDR1 DFQATT, CDR2 SNEGSKA (reference sequence). The CDR3 sequence is CSASRGYNEQFF. The CDR3 DNA reads as TGCAGTGCTAGTAGGGGATACAATGAGCAGTTCTTC.

This clonotype was seen a few times. V is TRBV6-1 and J is TRBJ1-1; TRBD1 matches 8 bases. This CDR3 is 14 amino acids long. Trimming took 6 bases from V and 3 from J; bases not matched to a gene: 6. Germline CDR1 reads MNHNS; CDR2 reads SASEGT. CDR3 bases: TGTGCCAGCAGAACTATGGACAGGGACACTGAAGCTTTCTTT. Amino acids: CASRTMDRDTEAFF.